Each of the 5 T cell receptor beta chains below was sequenced from the same sample in a study of beta chain features in type 1 diabetes (dated by TCRdb to 2017 to 2018). Library method: the immunoSEQ multiplex PCR assay. The entire amount of isolated RNA was reverse transcribed using the High Capacity cDNA Reverse Transcription Kit, so the sequenced TCRB transcripts were expressed ones. TCRdb retrieved this table from immuneACCESS and kept in-frame rearrangements only. Not all clones are present; in checked studies, unresolved V genes account for under half, and no reason is known for the remainder. The sample profile shows approximately 150,000 clones; about 10% of them were found once. Less than 1.5% of the sample rests with the top ten. Sequencing was done on a sample of naive CD4+ T cells from blood. The label giving this sample's cell subset or site can be read as: true naive CD4+ T cells. All receptors derive from a man aged 18-30 years in good health.

The gene calls are TRBV4-3 and TRBJ2-5, with TRBD1 matching 7 bases. The ends lost 1 base at V and 4 bases at J; junction bases unmatched: 12. Per the germline V gene, CDR1 is LGHNA and CDR2 is YSLEER. This CDR3 has 17 residues. DNA for the CDR3: TGCGCCAGCAGCCAAGGGGCCTTCGGTAGGGGGCGAGAGACCCAGTACTTC. It is translated as CASSQGAFGRGRETQYF.

This rearrangement joins TRBV28 to TRBJ1-6; TRBD1 matches 7 bases. The junction had 9 bases not matched to a gene; V was cut back by 6 bases and J by 7 bases. The CDR3 sequence is 15 residues long. The germline CDR1 and CDR2 sequences are MDHEN and SYDVKM. CDR3 coding DNA: TGTGCCAGCAGCCTCGACGACAGGGCCAATTCACCCCTCCACTTT. It specifies CASSLDDRANSPLHF.

The rearrangement links TRBV19 to TRBJ2-1, with D possibly TRBD2 on 5 matching bases. The CDR3 length is 13 residues. Germline V gene lookup returns CDR1 LNHDA and CDR2 SQIVND (reference sequence). Deletions cut 5 bases from V and 8 bases from J, with 13 bases between. This CDR3 is CASSLNAEDEQFF. As DNA, the CDR3 is TGTGCCAGTAGTCTGAACGCGGAGGATGAGCAGTTCTTC.

The CDR3 sequence: CASSHRDRGSYEQYF. CDR3 DNA sequence: TGTGCCAGCTCGCACCGGGACAGGGGTTCGTACGAGCAGTACTTC. This chain connects TRBV18 to TRBJ2-7; 10 bases are a match to TRBD1. With V trimmed by 6 bases and J by 4 bases, 9 bases remained unmatched. CDR1 KGHSH and CDR2 LQKENI come from the germline V gene. This CDR3 is 15 amino acids long.

V usage is TRBV19 and J usage is TRBJ2-3, with a tentative D call TRBD2 (6 bases). In germline, CDR1 is LNHDA, CDR2 SQIVND (reference sequence). V lost 8 bases to trimming and J lost 1 base, with 10 bases between them. CDR3 length: 13 amino acids. CDR3 DNA: TGTGCCAGTGGAGGGACCCGCACAGATACGCAGTATTTT. It encodes CASGGTRTDTQYF.